This is a list of T cell receptor beta chains from one sample in a study of T-cell memory formation after mild COVID-19. TCRdb re-analysed the 5' RACE reads in MiXCR, keeping a single row per CDR3 protein. The table has 250,000 to 350,000 distinct CDR3 sequences, more than 15% seen once; the top ten hold approximately 23%. Input material: PBMCs or a T cell subset sorted from them (not recorded which). These receptors all stem from a man aged 18 to 30 who had mild COVID-19 (a few samples of this study predate the infection). Cell type and time point are not known. CDR3s include the opening cysteine and the closing phenylalanine or tryptophan. A D gene is named only where the DNA matches it firmly. For some rows the clone size is stated as once, few or many, or as a class when expanded; others skip it.

clone_size	v_call	d_call	j_call	cdr3_nt	cdr3_aa
.	TRBV29-1	TRBD1	TRBJ1-1	TGCAGCCATGGGCAGGGGGACACTGAAGCTTTCTTT	CSHGQGDTEAFF
.	TRBV27	.	TRBJ2-2	TGTGCCAGCAGCCTAGTGGGGAAGAACACCGGGGAGCTGTTTTTT	CASSLVGKNTGELFF
few	TRBV2	TRBD1	TRBJ1-2	TGTGCCAGCAGGCGGACAGGACAAGGTGACTATGGCTACACCTTC	CASRRTGQGDYGYTF
few	TRBV5-1	.	TRBJ1-1	TGCGCCAGCAGCCCTTTGGGGGGGGCTGGAACTGAAGCTTTCTTT	CASSPLGGAGTEAFF
many	TRBV14	TRBD1	TRBJ1-4	TGTGCCAGCAGCCAAGATCGGGGACAGACTTATGAAAAACTGTTTTTT	CASSQDRGQTYEKLFF
few	TRBV7-8	TRBD1	TRBJ1-1	TGTGCCAGCAGGTCGACAGGGGGCGCGGGTTTGCCCACTGAAGCTTTCTTT	CASRSTGGAGLPTEAFF
.	TRBV6-2/TRBV6-3	TRBD1	TRBJ1-1	TGTGCCAGCCTGGACAGGACAATAATGAACACTGAAGCTTTCTTT	CASLDRTIMNTEAFF
few	TRBV5-1	.	TRBJ2-7	TGCGCCAGCAGCCCCGAGCGGGCCTTCTACGAGCAGTACTTC	CASSPERAFYEQYF
few	TRBV5-1	.	TRBJ2-1	TGCGCCAGCAGCTTGAACAGTGCCTCCTACAATGAGCAGTTCTTC	CASSLNSASYNEQFF
.	TRBV5-1	TRBD1	TRBJ2-3	TGCGCCAGCAGCTCAAGACAGGGGGCTCCAGATACGCAGTATTTT	CASSSRQGAPDTQYF
few	TRBV10-3	.	TRBJ1-5	TGTGCCATCAGGACCGAGGGGAACGGTCAGCCCCAGCATTTT	CAIRTEGNGQPQHF
few	TRBV5-1	TRBD1	TRBJ1-1	TGCGCCAGCAGCCCGGGGACAGTAGAAGCTTTCTTT	CASSPGTVEAFF
.	TRBV20-1	TRBD2	TRBJ2-1	TGCAGTGCCACCCCTAGCGGGGGTCAAAATGAGCAGTTCTTC	CSATPSGGQNEQFF
.	TRBV4-3	.	TRBJ1-5	TGCGCCAGCAGCCAAAGTCACGGCAATCAGCCCCAGCATTTT	CASSQSHGNQPQHF
.	TRBV6-5	.	TRBJ1-1	TGTGCCAGCAGCCGACCTGGGGGGAACACTGAAGCTTTCTTT	CASSRPGGNTEAFF
few	TRBV7-9	.	TRBJ1-1	TGTGCCAGCAGCTTGATATTGGGGTTGAGGACTGAAGCTTTCTTT	CASSLILGLRTEAFF
.	TRBV7-3	TRBD2	TRBJ2-1	TGTGCCAGCAGCGCACACTCTGAGCGGGGGGCCTACAATGAGCAGTTCTTC	CASSAHSERGAYNEQFF
few	TRBV7-2	.	TRBJ2-1	TGTGCCAGCATCCCCGGGTCCTACAATGAGCAGTTCTTC	CASIPGSYNEQFF
few	TRBV6-2/TRBV6-3	.	TRBJ2-3	TGTGCCAGCAGTTACGGCCTAGCCTCAGATACGCAGTATTTT	CASSYGLASDTQYF
few	TRBV28	.	TRBJ2-4	TGTGCCTCACCTAGGCGCAGGGACGCCAAAAACATTCAGTACTTC	CASPRRRDAKNIQYF
few	TRBV2	TRBD1	TRBJ1-2	TGTGCCAGCAGGGCCCCGGACAGGGGCTTCTATGGCTACACCTTC	CASRAPDRGFYGYTF
.	TRBV7-8	.	TRBJ2-7	TGTGCCAGCAGCTTAGATACGGGGTCGCCAAGGGCCTACGAGCAGTACTTC	CASSLDTGSPRAYEQYF
few	TRBV9	TRBD2	TRBJ2-6	TGTGCCAGCAGCCCCCGGCCTAGCGGGTACTCTGGGGCCAACGTCCTGACTTTC	CASSPRPSGYSGANVLTF
few	TRBV6-5	.	TRBJ2-3	TGTGCCAGCAGTTACTCGACATTCAAGGGTAGGAGAACAGATACGCAGTATTTT	CASSYSTFKGRRTDTQYF
.	TRBV5-5	TRBD1	TRBJ1-1	TGTGCCAGCAGCCCCTATCGGGGGACAGGGGGCCGAGCTTTCTTT	CASSPYRGTGGRAFF
.	TRBV9	.	TRBJ1-2	TGTGCCAGCAGCACCCTCGACAACTATGGCTACACCTTC	CASSTLDNYGYTF
few	TRBV5-1	TRBD2	TRBJ2-5	TGCGCCAGCAGGCCAACTAGCGGGGATCACCAAGAGACCCAGTACTTC	CASRPTSGDHQETQYF
few	TRBV6-6	.	TRBJ1-2	TGTGCCAGCAGTCCAACAGATAACTATGGCTACACCTTC	CASSPTDNYGYTF
.	TRBV5-1	.	TRBJ2-1	TGCGCCAGCAGCTCACTTGGGGCGGGGGAGCAGTTCTTC	CASSSLGAGEQFF
.	TRBV10-3	TRBD2	TRBJ2-7	TGTGCCATCAGTGGGGAGGGGTACGAGCAGTACTTC	CAISGEGYEQYF
few	TRBV14	.	TRBJ1-6	TGTGCCAGCAGCCGGAAGGTGTATCGTAGTTCACCCCTCCACTTT	CASSRKVYRSSPLHF
few	TRBV12-3/TRBV12-4	.	TRBJ2-2	TGTGCCAGCAGTTTTAGGACCCCTGAGAGCACCGGGGAGCTGTTTTTT	CASSFRTPESTGELFF
.	TRBV20-1	.	TRBJ2-2	TGCAGTGCTAGAGACAGGGAGTCCGGGGAGCTGTTTTTT	CSARDRESGELFF
.	TRBV5-1	.	TRBJ2-5	TGCGCCAGCAGCTTGGAGGGGCAACAAGAGACCCAGTACTTC	CASSLEGQQETQYF
few	TRBV20-1	.	TRBJ1-1	TGCAGTGCTATTCGTGACCACAACACTGAAGCTTTCTTT	CSAIRDHNTEAFF
.	TRBV4-3	.	TRBJ2-5	TGCGCCAGCAGCCAAGATTGGCTGGGGGGTGAGACCCAGTACTTC	CASSQDWLGGETQYF
few	TRBV30	.	TRBJ1-2	TGTGCCTGGAGTCCCATCTACGGCTACACCTTC	CAWSPIYGYTF
few	TRBV7-2	TRBD1	TRBJ2-7	TGTGCCAGCAGCTCCGGACAGGGGAGGGGCGAGCAGTACTTC	CASSSGQGRGEQYF
.	TRBV20-1	TRBD1	TRBJ1-4	TGCAGTGCTAGAGATAGACAGGGAGGGGGATATACAGAAAAACTGTTTTTT	CSARDRQGGGYTEKLFF
many	TRBV27	.	TRBJ2-7	TGTGCCAGCAGTCCCGGGCCCTACGAGCAGTACTTC	CASSPGPYEQYF
.	TRBV6-6	.	TRBJ2-2	TGTGCCAGCAGTTACACCTTAGCGAACACCGGGGAGCTGTTTTTT	CASSYTLANTGELFF
.	TRBV29-1	.	TRBJ2-5	TGCAGCGTTCAGGCGGGTGGAGAGACCCAGTACTTC	CSVQAGGETQYF
.	TRBV5-1	TRBD2	TRBJ2-3	TGCGCCAGCAGCTTGACGGGGAGGGCATCCACAGATACGCAGTATTTT	CASSLTGRASTDTQYF
.	TRBV12-5	.	TRBJ2-3	TGTGCTAGTGGTTTGGGACAGGGCACAGATACGCAGTATTTT	CASGLGQGTDTQYF
.	TRBV29-1	.	TRBJ2-2	TGCAGCGTTGTAGAGGGACCCGGGGAGCTGTTTTTT	CSVVEGPGELFF
.	TRBV29-1	.	TRBJ2-5	TGCAGCGTTGGGGTCACGGAGACCCAGTACTTC	CSVGVTETQYF
.	TRBV6-5	TRBD2	TRBJ2-2	TGTGCCAGCAGTTACACTAGCGGGAACACCGGGGAGCTGTTTTTT	CASSYTSGNTGELFF
.	TRBV12-3/TRBV12-4	.	TRBJ1-4	TGTGCCAGCAGTTTAGGCCGGGGGGGCAGGGCAACTAATGAAAAACTGTTTTTT	CASSLGRGGRATNEKLFF
many	TRBV29-1	TRBD2	TRBJ2-1	TGCAGCTCCGGGGGGGAACATGAGCAGTTCTTC	CSSGGEHEQFF
many	TRBV4-2	TRBD2	TRBJ2-3	TGTGCCAGCAGCCAAGATGGGACTAGCGGGGCAGATACGCAGTATTTT	CASSQDGTSGADTQYF
few	TRBV7-2	.	TRBJ2-7	TGTGCCAGCAGCTTAGCGGACGGTTACGAGCAGTACTTC	CASSLADGYEQYF
.	TRBV12-3/TRBV12-4	TRBD1	TRBJ1-6	TGTGCCAGCAGTTCCCAGCAGGGGGCACAATCACCCCTCCACTTT	CASSSQQGAQSPLHF
few	TRBV27	.	TRBJ1-1	TGTGCCAGCAGTCCGAGTTGGACCAGGGCGAAGGACACTGAAGCTTTCTTT	CASSPSWTRAKDTEAFF
few	TRBV18	.	TRBJ1-1	TGTGCCAGCTCACCCCCGATCGGGGACCCGAACACTGAAGCTTTCTTT	CASSPPIGDPNTEAFF
few	TRBV20-1	.	TRBJ2-3	TGCAGTGCACTCTGGGGGAGTAGCACAGATACGCAGTATTTT	CSALWGSSTDTQYF
.	TRBV7-3	.	TRBJ2-1	TGTGCCAGCAGCTTACAAGACAATGAGCAGTTCTTC	CASSLQDNEQFF
few	TRBV7-9	TRBD1	TRBJ1-1	TGTGCCAGCAGCCCCCAAGAGGGACAGGCTTTCTTT	CASSPQEGQAFF